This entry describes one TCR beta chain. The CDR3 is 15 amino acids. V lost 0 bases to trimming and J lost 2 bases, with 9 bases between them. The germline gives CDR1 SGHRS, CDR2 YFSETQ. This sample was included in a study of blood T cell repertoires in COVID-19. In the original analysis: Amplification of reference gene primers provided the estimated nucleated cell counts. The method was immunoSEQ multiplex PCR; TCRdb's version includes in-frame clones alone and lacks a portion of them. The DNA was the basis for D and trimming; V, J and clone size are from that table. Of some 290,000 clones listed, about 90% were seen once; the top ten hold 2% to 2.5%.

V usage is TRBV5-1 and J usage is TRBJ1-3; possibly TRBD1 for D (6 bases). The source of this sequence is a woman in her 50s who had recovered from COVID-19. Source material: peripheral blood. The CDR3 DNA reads TGCGCCAGCAGCTTGGCCGGGGGGCCTGGAAACACCATATATTTT. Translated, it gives CASSLAGGPGNTIYF.